A single sample gave rise to the 10 T cell receptor beta chains below, sequenced in a study of blood T cell repertoires in COVID-19. TCRdb keeps only in-frame clones here, not all; method: immunoSEQ multiplex PCR. The sample holds 40,000 to 50,000 clones, 75% to 80% seen once. The specimen sequenced was peripheral blood. The receptors shown here come from a woman aged 70-85 years with acute or convalescent COVID-19.

The chain is built from TRBV5-6 and TRBJ2-3, with 11 bases that match TRBD2. CDR1 is SGHDT and CDR2 is YYEEEE in the germline V gene. V dropped 4 bases and J dropped 0; count of bases not matched to a gene: 4. The CDR3 covers 16 residues. The CDR3 protein is CASSIRLAGSTDTQYF. Here the CDR3 DNA reads TGTGCCAGCAGCATACGACTAGCGGGAAGCACAGATACGCAGTATTTT.

The genes are TRBV7-3 and TRBJ2-7, with TRBD2 matching 14 bases. The ends lost 5 bases at V and 7 bases at J; junction bases unmatched: 7. CDR3 length: 15 amino acids. Germline loops: CDR1 SGHTA, CDR2 FQGTGA. In DNA, the CDR3 is TGTGCCAGCAGCCTCTACGGGACTAGCGGGAGTGAGCAGTACTTC. This encodes CASSLYGTSGSEQYF. The full variable domain, in which reference TRBV7-3 and TRBJ2-7 provide the parts outside the CDR3, is GAGVSQTPSNKVTEKGKYVELRCDPISGHTALYWYRQSLGQGPEFLIYFQGTGAADDSGLPNDRFFAVRPEGSVSTLKIQRTERGDSAVYLCASSLYGTSGSEQYFGPGTRLTVT.

The rearrangement uses TRBV5-1 and TRBJ1-3, with D perhaps matching TRBD1 (5 bases). V lost 0 bases, J lost 7 bases, and 14 bases lay in between. The CDR3 runs to 15 residues. CDR1 SGHRS and CDR2 YFSETQ come from the germline V gene. The CDR3 coding sequence is TGCGCCAGCAGCTTGGGGTCAGGGCTTGGGAACACCATATATTTT. It yields the protein CASSLGSGLGNTIYF. Supplemented by reference TRBV5-1 and TRBJ1-3, the full variable domain reads KAGVTQTPRYLIKTRGQQVTLSCSPISGHRSVSWYQQTPGQGLQFLFEYFSETQRNKGNFPGRFSGRQFSNSRSEMNVSTLELGDSALYLCASSLGSGLGNTIYFGEGSWLTVV.

V usage is TRBV18 and J usage is TRBJ1-5; a weak D match, TRBD1 (6 bases). The V gene lost 2 bases and the J gene lost 4 bases, with 12 bases spanning the gap. Germline loops: CDR1 KGHSH, CDR2 LQKENI. The CDR3 extends over 15 amino acids. The CDR3 DNA reads as TGTGCCAGCTCACCATCCGGGGGGCTGAATCAGCCCCAGCATTTT. Translated, it gives CASSPSGGLNQPQHF.

The chain joins TRBV28 to TRBJ2-7, with 7 bases identical to TRBD2. V gave up 6 bases and J gave up 2 bases; unmatched junction bases: 16. Germline V CDR1 and CDR2: MDHEN, SYDVKM. This CDR3 contains 17 residues. The CDR3 region is CASSPPLGTTTPYEQYF. The CDR3 DNA sequence: TGTGCCAGCAGCCCCCCCCTCGGGACTACTACTCCCTACGAGCAGTACTTC.

The J gene is TRBJ2-6, the V gene TRBV28; tentative D call: TRBD2 (6 bases). V was clipped by 7 bases and J by 1 base, with 11 bases between them. Germline V lookup: CDR1 MDHEN, CDR2 SYDVKM. The length of the CDR3 is 15 residues. The DNA for the CDR3 is TGTGCCAGCACCCCTGGAGGGTCTGGGGCCAACGTCCTGACTTTC. Translating gives CASTPGGSGANVLTF.

This sequence joins TRBV4-1 and TRBJ1-2, with 9 bases that match TRBD1. Per the germline V gene, CDR1 is MGHRA and CDR2 is YSYEKL. Trimming at V came to 0 bases and at J to 2 bases, leaving 1 base not matched to a gene. The CDR3 consists of 15 residues. This CDR3 is CASSQEGTGNYGYTF. The CDR3 coding sequence is TGCGCCAGCAGCCAAGAAGGGACAGGGAACTATGGCTACACCTTC.

This clone has a handful of counts. The rearrangement joins TRBV6-1 to TRBJ1-2, with D unclear. Germline CDR1 is MNHNS and CDR2 is SASEGT. With 3 bases removed from V and 8 bases from J, the gap between germline ends came to 19 bases. The CDR3 extends over 15 amino acids. CDR3 residues: CASSDSRPSSWGYTF. CDR3 DNA: TGTGCCAGCAGTGATTCGAGGCCCTCTTCTTGGGGCTACACCTTC.

The CDR3 loop reads CASSGQGGYNEQFF. CDR3 sequence (DNA): TGTGCCAGCAGCGGACAGGGGGGCTACAATGAGCAGTTCTTC. This chain uses TRBV6-5 with TRBJ2-1; 10 bases match TRBD1. This CDR3 has 14 amino acids. V shed 6 bases and J 3 bases; nucleotides not matched to a gene: 2. The germline V gene has CDR1 MNHEY and CDR2 SVGAGI.

The J gene is TRBJ2-7, the V gene TRBV5-6, with TRBD1 matching over 8 bases. With V trimmed by 2 bases and J by 2 bases, 6 bases remained unmatched. There are 15 residues in the CDR3. Germline CDR1 is SGHDT and CDR2 is YYEEEE. Here the CDR3 DNA reads TGTGCCAGCAGCTTTGGAATGGGACAGGCCTACGAGCAGTACTTC. Protein product: CASSFGMGQAYEQYF.